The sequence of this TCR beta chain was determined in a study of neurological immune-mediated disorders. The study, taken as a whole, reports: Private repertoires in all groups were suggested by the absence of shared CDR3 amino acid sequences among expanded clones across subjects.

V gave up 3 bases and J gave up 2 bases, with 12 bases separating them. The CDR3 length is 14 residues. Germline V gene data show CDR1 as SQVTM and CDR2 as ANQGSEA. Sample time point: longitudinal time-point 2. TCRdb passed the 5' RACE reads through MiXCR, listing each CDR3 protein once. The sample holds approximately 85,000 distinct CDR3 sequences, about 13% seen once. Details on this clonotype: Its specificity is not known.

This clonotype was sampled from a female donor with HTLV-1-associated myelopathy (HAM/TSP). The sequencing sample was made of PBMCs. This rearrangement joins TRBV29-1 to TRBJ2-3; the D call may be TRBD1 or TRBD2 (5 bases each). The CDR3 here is CSVEVRENTDTQYF. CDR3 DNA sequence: TGCAGCGTTGAGGTCAGGGAGAACACAGATACGCAGTATTTT.